This record covers a single TCR beta chain. Its antigen is unknown. Autoimmune disease history or systemic immunosuppression led to patient exclusion. The sample is drawn from a study of OX40 agonist ivuxolimab in advanced cancers. Looking at the study overall: The treatment was a fully human IgG2 OX40 agonist, ivuxolimab. Points from the study as a whole: CD4+ and CD8+ T cells in blood underwent clonal expansion by week 6 at 0.1 to 3.0 mg/kg. The average count of expanded clones was higher among CD8+ T cells than among CD4+.

The method was immunoSEQ multiplex PCR; TCRdb's version includes in-frame clones alone and lacks a portion of them. The sample includes about 69,000 clones, approximately 88% of them seen just once. The CDR3 has 15 residues. Trimming took 4 bases from V and 5 from J; bases not matched to a gene: 9. Germline V gene data show CDR1 as SGHRS and CDR2 as YFSETQ. The sequence was obtained from an adult with an advanced solid tumor such as melanoma, head and neck, liver or kidney cancer. This rearrangement joins TRBV5-1 to TRBJ1-5, with 7 nucleotides matching TRBD1. The specimen comprised CD4+ or CD8+ T cells sorted from blood, sampled in a trial of the OX40 agonist ivuxolimab. This CDR3 reads CASSRGGPGDQPQHF. CDR3 bases: TGCGCCAGCAGCCGAGGGGGCCCGGGCGATCAGCCCCAGCATTTT.